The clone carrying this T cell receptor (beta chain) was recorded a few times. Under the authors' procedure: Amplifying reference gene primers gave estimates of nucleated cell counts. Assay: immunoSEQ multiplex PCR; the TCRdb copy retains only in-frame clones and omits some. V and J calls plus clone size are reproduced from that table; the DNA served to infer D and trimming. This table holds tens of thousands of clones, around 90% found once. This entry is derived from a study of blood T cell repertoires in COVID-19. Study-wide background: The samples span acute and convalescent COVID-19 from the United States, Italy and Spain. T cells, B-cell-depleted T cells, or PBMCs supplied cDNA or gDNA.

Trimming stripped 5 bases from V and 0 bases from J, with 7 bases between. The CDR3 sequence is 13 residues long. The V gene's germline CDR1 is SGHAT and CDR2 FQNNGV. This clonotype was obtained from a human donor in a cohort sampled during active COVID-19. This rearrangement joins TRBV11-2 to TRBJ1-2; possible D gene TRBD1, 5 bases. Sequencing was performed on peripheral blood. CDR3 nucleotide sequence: TGTGCCAGCAGCCTGGACACTAACTATGGCTACACCTTC. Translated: CASSLDTNYGYTF. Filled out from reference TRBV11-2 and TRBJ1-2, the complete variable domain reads EAGVAQSPRYKIIEKRQSVAFWCNPISGHATLYWYQQILGQGPKLLIQFQNNGVVDDSQLPKDRFSAERLKGVDSTLKIQPAKLEDSAVYLCASSLDTNYGYTFGSGTRLTVV.